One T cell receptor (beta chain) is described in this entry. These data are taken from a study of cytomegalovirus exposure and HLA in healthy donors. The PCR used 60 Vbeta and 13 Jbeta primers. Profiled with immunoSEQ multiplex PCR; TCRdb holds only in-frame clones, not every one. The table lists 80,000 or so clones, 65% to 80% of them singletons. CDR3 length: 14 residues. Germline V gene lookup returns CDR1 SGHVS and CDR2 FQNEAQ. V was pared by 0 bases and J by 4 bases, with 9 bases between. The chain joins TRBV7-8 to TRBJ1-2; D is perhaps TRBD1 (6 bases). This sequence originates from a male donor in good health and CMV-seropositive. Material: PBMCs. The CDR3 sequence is CASSLAGTTYGYTF. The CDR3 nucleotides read TGTGCCAGCAGCTTAGCTGGGACAACCTATGGCTACACCTTC.